These 2 T cell receptor beta chains were all obtained from the same sample, sequenced in a study of T-cell reconstitution after alpha-beta-depleted transplantation in children. As it was prepared, the TCRbeta library received unique molecular identifiers. TCRdb re-derived calls from the PCR reads in MiXCR, one entry per CDR3 protein. The table shows about 980,000 distinct CDR3 sequences, with roughly 29% occurring only once. This specimen consisted of PBMCs, mostly from graft donor cells, obtained 360 days after TCRalphabeta/CD19-depleted stem cell transplant. All receptors come from a boy in the first two years of life who had a stem cell transplant for SCID, so the T cells may come from the graft donor.

The table lists this clonotype with a few counts. The rearrangement links TRBV7-8 to TRBJ1-5, with 8 positions matching TRBD1. CDR1 is SGHVS and CDR2 is FQNEAQ in the germline V gene. With 4 bases clipped from V and 3 bases from J, the junction kept 5 bases outside the gene matches. The CDR3 contains 15 residues. The CDR3 here is CASSSPTGVNQPQHF. The CDR3 bases are TGTGCCAGCAGCTCGCCGACAGGGGTCAATCAGCCCCAGCATTTT.

The chain carries TRBV4-2 and TRBJ1-1; D ambiguous. Trimming cost V 4 bases and J 0 bases, with 12 bases left between them. The germline V gene encodes CDR1 LGHNA and CDR2 YNFKEQ. The CDR3 has 15 residues. CDR3 residues: CASSPRSGLNTEAFF. CDR3 DNA sequence: TGTGCCAGCAGCCCCAGATCGGGGTTGAACACTGAAGCTTTCTTT.